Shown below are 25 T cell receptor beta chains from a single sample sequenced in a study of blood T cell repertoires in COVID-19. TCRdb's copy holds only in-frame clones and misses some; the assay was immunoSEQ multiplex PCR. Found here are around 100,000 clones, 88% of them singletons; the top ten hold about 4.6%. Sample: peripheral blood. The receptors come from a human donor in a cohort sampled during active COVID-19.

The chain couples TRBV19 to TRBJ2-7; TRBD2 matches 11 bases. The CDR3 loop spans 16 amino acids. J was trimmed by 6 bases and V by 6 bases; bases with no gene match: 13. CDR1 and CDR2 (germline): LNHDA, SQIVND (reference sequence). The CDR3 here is CASRKTLLAGVGEQYF. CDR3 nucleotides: TGTGCCAGTAGAAAAACATTACTAGCGGGAGTAGGCGAGCAGTACTTC.

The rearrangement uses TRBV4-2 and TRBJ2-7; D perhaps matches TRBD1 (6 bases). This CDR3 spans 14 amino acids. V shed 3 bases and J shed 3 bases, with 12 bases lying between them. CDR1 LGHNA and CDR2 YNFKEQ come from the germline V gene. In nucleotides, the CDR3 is TGTGCCAGCAGCCATCCGGAAGGGGGCTACGAGCAGTACTTC. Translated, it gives CASSHPEGGYEQYF.

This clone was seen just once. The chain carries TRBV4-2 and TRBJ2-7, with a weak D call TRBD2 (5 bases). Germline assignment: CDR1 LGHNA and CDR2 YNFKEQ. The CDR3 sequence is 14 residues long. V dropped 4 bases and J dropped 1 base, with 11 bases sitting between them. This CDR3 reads CASSPEDSSYEQYF. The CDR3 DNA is TGTGCCAGCAGCCCCGAGGACTCTTCCTACGAGCAGTACTTC.

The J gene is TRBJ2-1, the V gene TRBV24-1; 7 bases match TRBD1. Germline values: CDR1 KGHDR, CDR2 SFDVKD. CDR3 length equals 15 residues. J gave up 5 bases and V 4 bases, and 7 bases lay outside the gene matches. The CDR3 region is CATSDPWTGNNEQFF. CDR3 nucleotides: TGTGCCACCAGTGACCCCTGGACAGGAAACAATGAGCAGTTCTTC.

This CDR3 reads CASSFWASGRDTGELFF. CDR3 nucleotides: TGTGCCAGCAGCTTTTGGGCTAGCGGGAGAGACACCGGGGAGCTGTTTTTT. The chain recombines TRBV11-3 with TRBJ2-2; 10 bases align to TRBD2. The CDR3 is made up of 17 amino acids. CDR1 is SGHNT, CDR2 YENEEA, per germline. After removal of 3 bases from V and 3 bases from J, the junction contained 7 bases not matched to a gene.

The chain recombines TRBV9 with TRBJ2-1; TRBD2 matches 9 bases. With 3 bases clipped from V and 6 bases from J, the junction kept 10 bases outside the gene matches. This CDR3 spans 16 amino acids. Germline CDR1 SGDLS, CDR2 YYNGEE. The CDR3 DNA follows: TGTGCCAGCAGCGCTCCCCGAGCGGGAGGTTTCAATGAGCAGTTCTTC. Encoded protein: CASSAPRAGGFNEQFF.

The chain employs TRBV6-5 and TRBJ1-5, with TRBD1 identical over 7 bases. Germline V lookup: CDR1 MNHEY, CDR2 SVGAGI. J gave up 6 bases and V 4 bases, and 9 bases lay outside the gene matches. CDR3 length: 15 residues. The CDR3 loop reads CASSSRQGAVQPQHF. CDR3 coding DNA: TGTGCCAGCAGTTCAAGACAGGGTGCGGTTCAGCCCCAGCATTTT.

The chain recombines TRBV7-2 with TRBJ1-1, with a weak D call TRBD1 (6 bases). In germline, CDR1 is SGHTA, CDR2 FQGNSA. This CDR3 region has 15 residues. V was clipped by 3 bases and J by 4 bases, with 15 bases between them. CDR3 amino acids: CASSFTGNRGTEAFF. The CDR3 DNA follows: TGTGCCAGCAGCTTCACAGGGAACCGAGGCACTGAAGCTTTCTTT.

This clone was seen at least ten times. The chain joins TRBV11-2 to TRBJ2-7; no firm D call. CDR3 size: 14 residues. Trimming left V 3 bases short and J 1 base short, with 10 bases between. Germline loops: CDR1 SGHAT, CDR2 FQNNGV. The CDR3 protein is CASSFLAVSYEQYF. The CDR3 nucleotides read TGTGCCAGCAGCTTTTTGGCGGTGTCCTACGAGCAGTACTTC.

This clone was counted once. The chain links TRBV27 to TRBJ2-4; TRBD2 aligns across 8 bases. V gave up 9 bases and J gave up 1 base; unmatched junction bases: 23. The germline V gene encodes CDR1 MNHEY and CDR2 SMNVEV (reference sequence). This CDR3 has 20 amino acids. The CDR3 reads CARSGRGAEREREAKNIQYF. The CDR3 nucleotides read TGTGCCAGATCGGGACGGGGAGCTGAGCGGGAGAGGGAGGCCAAAAACATTCAGTACTTC.

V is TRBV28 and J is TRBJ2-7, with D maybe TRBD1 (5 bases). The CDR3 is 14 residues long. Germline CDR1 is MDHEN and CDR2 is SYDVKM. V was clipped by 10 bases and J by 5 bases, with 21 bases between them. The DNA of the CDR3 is TGTGCCACCTTAGGTGCAGGGAATATTCACGAGCAGTACTTC. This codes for CATLGAGNIHEQYF.

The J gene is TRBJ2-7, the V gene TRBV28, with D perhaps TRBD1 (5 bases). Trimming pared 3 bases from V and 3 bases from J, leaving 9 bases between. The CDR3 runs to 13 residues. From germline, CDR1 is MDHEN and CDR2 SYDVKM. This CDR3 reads CASSFGQGYEQYF. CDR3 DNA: TGTGCCAGCAGTTTCGGCCAGGGCTACGAGCAGTACTTC.

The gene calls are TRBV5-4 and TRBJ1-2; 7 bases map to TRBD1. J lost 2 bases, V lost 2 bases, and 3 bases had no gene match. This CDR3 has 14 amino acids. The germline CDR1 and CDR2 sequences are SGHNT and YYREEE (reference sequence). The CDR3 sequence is CASSLRGGNYGYTF. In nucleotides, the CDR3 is TGTGCCAGCAGCTTAAGAGGGGGCAACTATGGCTACACCTTC.

CDR3 in amino acids: CASSQDPSGRSYEQYF. CDR3 in DNA: TGCGCCAGCAGCCAAGATCCTAGCGGGCGATCCTACGAGCAGTACTTC. The chain is built from TRBV4-1 and TRBJ2-7, with 8 bases fitting TRBD2. The germline V gene encodes CDR1 MGHRA and CDR2 YSYEKL. The ends lost 0 bases at V and 1 base at J; junction bases unmatched: 5. The CDR3 is 16 amino acids.

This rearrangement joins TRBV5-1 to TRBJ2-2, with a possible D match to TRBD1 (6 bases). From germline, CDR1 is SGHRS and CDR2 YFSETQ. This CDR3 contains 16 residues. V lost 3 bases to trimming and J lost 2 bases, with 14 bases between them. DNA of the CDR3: TGCGCCAGCAGCTCTCCTCCGGGACAAAACACCGGGGAGCTGTTTTTT. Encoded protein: CASSSPPGQNTGELFF.

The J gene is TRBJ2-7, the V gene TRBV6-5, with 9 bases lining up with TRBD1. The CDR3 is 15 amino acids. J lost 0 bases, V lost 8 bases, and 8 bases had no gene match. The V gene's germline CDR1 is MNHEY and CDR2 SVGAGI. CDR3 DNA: TGTGCCAGCCCAAAACCGGGACAGGGCTCCTACGAGCAGTACTTC. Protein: CASPKPGQGSYEQYF.

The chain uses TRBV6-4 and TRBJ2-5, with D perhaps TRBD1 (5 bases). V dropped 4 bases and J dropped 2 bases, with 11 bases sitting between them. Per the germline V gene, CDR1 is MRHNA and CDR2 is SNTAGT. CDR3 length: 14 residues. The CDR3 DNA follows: TGTGCCAGCAGTGTCGACAGTCTTCAAGAGACCCAGTACTTC. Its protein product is CASSVDSLQETQYF.

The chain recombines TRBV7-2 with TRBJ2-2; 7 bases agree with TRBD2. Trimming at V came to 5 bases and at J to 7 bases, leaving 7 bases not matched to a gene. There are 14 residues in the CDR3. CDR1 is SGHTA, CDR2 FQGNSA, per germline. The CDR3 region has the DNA TGTGCCAGCAGCCCAGAGGCGGGGGTCGGGGAGCTGTTTTTT. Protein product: CASSPEAGVGELFF.

CDR3 sequence: CASSEFRSTGNTIYF. CDR3 sequence (DNA): TGTGCCAGCAGTGAATTCAGGTCTACGGGAAACACCATATATTTT. This chain links TRBV2 with TRBJ1-3; D is uncertain. The V and J ends lost 2 bases and 4 bases respectively, with 12 bases between them. The CDR3 has 15 residues. The germline gives CDR1 SNHLY, CDR2 FYNNEI.

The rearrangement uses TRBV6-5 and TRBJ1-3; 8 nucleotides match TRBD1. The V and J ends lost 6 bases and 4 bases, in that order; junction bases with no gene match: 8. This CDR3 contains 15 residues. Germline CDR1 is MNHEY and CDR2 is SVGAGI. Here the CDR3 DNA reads TGTGCCAGCAGGAGGGCGCAGGGGGCAGGAAACACCATATATTTT. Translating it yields CASRRAQGAGNTIYF.

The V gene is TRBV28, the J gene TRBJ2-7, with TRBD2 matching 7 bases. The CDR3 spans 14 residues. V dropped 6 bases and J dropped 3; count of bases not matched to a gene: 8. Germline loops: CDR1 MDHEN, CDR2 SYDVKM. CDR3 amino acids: CASRTGGSHYEQYF. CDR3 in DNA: TGTGCCAGCAGGACGGGAGGCTCCCACTACGAGCAGTACTTC.

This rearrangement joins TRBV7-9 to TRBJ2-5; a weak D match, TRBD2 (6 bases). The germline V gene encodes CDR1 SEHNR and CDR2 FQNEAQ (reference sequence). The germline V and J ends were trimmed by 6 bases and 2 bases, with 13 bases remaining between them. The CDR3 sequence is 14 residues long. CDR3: CASSGWGEQETQYF. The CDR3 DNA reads TGTGCCAGCAGTGGGTGGGGGGAGCAAGAGACCCAGTACTTC.

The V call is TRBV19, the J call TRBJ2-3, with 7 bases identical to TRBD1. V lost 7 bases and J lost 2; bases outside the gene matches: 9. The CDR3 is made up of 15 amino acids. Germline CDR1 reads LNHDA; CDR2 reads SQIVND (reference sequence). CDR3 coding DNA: TGTGCCAGTACCTCGACAGGGTCCCTCACAGATACGCAGTATTTT. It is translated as CASTSTGSLTDTQYF.

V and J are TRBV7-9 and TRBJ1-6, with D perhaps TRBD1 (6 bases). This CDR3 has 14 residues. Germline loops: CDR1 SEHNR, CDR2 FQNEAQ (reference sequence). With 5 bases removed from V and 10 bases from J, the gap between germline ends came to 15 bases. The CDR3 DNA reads TGTGCCAGCAGCCGGACAGTTGGCAGGTCACCCCTCCACTTT. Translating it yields CASSRTVGRSPLHF. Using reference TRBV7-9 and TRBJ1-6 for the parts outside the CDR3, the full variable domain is DTGVSQNPRHKITKRGQNVTFRCDPISEHNRLYWYRQTLGQGPEFLTYFQNEAQLEKSRLLSDRFSAERPKGSFSTLEIQRTEQGDSAMYLCASSRTVGRSPLHFGNGTRLTVT.

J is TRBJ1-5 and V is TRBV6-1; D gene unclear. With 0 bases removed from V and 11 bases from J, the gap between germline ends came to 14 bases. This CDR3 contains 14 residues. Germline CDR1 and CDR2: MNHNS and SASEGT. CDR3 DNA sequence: TGTGCCAGCAGTGAAGCCCGGACCACTAGGGCCCAGCATTTT. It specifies CASSEARTTRAQHF.